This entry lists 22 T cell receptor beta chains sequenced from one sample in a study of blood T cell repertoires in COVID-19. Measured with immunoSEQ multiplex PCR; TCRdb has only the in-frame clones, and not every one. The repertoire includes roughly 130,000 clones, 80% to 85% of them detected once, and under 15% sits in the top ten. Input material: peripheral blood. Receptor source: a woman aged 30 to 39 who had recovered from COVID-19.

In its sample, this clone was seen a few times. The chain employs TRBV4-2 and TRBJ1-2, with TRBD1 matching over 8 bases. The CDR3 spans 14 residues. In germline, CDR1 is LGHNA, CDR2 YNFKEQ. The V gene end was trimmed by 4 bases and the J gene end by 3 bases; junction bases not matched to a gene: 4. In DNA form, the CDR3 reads TGTGCCAGCAGCCCAGCGGGACAGGACTATGGCTACACCTTC. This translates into CASSPAGQDYGYTF.

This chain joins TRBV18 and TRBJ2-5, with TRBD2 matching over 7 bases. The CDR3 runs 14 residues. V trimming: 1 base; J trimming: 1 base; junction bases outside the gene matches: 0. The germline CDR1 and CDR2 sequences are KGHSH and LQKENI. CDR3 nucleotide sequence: TGTGCCAGCTCACCACGGGGGGGCCAAGAGACCCAGTACTTC. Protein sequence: CASSPRGGQETQYF.

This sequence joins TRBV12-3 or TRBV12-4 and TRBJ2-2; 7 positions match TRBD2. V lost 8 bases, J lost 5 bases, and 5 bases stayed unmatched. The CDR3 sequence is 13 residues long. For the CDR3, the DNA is TGTGCCAGCCGGGAGGCGGGAACCGGGGAGCTGTTTTTT. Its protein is CASREAGTGELFF.

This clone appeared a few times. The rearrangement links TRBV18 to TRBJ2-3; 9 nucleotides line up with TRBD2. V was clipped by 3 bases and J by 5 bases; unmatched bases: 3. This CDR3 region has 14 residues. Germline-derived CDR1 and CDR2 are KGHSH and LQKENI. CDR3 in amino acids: CASSPSSGEDTQYF. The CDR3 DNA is TGTGCCAGCTCACCGTCTAGCGGGGAAGATACGCAGTATTTT.

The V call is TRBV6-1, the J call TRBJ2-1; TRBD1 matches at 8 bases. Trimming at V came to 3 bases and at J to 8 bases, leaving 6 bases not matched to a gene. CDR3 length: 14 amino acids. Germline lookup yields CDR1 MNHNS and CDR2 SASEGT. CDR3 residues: CASSDRQGAYEQFF. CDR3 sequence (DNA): TGTGCCAGCAGTGACCGGCAGGGGGCTTATGAGCAGTTCTTC.

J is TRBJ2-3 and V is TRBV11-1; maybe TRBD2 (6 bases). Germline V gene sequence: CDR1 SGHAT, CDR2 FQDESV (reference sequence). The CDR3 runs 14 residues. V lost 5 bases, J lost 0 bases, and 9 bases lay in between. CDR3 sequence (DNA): TGTGCCAGCAGCCAAAGCGGGAGCACAGATACGCAGTATTTT. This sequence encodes CASSQSGSTDTQYF.

The CDR3 DNA reads as TGTGCCAGCAGCTTAGATAACAGGAACACTGAAGCTTTCTTT. Protein product: CASSLDNRNTEAFF. J is TRBJ1-1 and V is TRBV11-2; D uncertain. The CDR3 is 14 residues long. The V end lost 0 bases, the J end lost 1 base, and 6 bases lay between the germline ends. The germline gives CDR1 SGHAT, CDR2 FQNNGV.

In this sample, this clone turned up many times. CDR3 protein: CASSAGADPTGDYGYTF. The DNA of the CDR3 is TGTGCCAGCAGCGCCGGGGCAGACCCTACAGGGGACTATGGCTACACCTTC. This rearrangement joins TRBV25-1 to TRBJ1-2; 7 bases are shared with TRBD1. The CDR3 spans 17 residues. The V segment lost 6 bases and the J segment 3 bases; nucleotides outside the gene matches: 16. CDR1 is MGHDK and CDR2 is SYGVNS in the germline V gene.

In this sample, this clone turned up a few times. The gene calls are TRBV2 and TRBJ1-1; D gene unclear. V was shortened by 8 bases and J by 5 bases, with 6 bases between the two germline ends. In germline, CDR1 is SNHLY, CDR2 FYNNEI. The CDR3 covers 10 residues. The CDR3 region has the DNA TGTGCCAGCTTTCGGACTGAAGCTTTCTTT. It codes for CASFRTEAFF.

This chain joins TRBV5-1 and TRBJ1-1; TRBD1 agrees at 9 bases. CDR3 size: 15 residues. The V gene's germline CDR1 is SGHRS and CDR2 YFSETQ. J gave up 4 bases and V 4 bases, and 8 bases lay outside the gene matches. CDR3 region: CASSRTTGGGTEAFF. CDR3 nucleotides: TGCGCCAGCAGCCGGACTACAGGGGGCGGCACTGAAGCTTTCTTT.

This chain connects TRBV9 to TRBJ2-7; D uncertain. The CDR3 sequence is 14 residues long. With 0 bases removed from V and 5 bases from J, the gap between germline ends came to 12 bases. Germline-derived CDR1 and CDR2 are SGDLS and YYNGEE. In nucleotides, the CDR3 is TGTGCCAGCAGCGTAGCGGGTTTGGTCGACGAGCAGTACTTC. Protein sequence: CASSVAGLVDEQYF.

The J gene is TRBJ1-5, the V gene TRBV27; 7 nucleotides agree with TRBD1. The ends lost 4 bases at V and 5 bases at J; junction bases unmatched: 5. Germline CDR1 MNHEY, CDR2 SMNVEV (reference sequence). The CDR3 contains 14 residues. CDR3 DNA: TGTGCCAGCAGTTATCGCAGGGGGGATCAGCCCCAGCATTTT. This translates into CASSYRRGDQPQHF.

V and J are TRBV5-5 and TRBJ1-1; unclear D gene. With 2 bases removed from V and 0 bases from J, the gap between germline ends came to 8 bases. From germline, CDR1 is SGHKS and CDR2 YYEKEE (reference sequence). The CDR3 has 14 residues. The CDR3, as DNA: TGTGCCAGCAGCTTAAACAGTCTGAACACTGAAGCTTTCTTT. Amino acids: CASSLNSLNTEAFF. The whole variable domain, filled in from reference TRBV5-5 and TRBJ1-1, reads DAGVTQSPTHLIKTRGQQVTLRCSPISGHKSVSWYQQVLGQGPQFIFQYYEKEERGRGNFPDRFSARQFPNYSSELNVNALLLGDSALYLCASSLNSLNTEAFFGQGTRLTVV.

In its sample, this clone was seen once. Written as DNA, the CDR3 is TGTGCCAGCAGCGCCACCGGGACTAGCGGATATGATGAGCAGTTCTTC. Protein sequence: CASSATGTSGYDEQFF. The chain carries TRBV9 and TRBJ2-1, with 11 bases that match TRBD2. The CDR3 has 16 residues. Germline CDR1 and CDR2: SGDLS and YYNGEE. V trimming: 3 bases; J trimming: 8 bases; junction bases outside the gene matches: 10.

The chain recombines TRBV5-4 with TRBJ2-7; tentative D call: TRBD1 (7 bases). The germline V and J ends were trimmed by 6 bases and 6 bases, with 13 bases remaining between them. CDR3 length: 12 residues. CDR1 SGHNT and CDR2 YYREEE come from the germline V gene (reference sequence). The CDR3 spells CASTRQGGEQYF. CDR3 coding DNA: TGTGCCAGCACTCGTCAGGGGGGCGAGCAGTACTTC. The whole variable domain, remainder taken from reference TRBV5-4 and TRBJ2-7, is ETGVTQSPTHLIKTRGQQVTLRCSSQSGHNTVSWYQQALGQGPQFIFQYYREEENGRGNFPPRFSGLQFPNYSSELNVNALELDDSALYLCASTRQGGEQYFGPGTRLTVT.

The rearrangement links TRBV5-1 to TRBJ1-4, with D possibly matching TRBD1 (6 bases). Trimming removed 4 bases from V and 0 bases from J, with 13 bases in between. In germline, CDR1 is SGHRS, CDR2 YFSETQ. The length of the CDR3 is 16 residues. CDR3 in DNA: TGCGCCAGCAGCGGAATACAGGGAGCAACTAATGAAAAACTGTTTTTT. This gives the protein CASSGIQGATNEKLFF.

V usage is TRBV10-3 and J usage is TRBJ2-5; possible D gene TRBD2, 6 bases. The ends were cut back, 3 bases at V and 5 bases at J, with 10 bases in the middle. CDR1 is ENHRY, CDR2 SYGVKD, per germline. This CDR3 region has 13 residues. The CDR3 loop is CAISEFGGETQYF. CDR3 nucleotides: TGTGCCATCAGTGAATTTGGGGGGGAGACCCAGTACTTC.

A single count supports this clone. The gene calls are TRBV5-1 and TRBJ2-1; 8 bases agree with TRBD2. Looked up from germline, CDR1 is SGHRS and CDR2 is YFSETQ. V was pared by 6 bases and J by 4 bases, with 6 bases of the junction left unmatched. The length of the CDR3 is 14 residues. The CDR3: CASKPGLVYNEQFF. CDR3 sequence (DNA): TGCGCCAGCAAACCGGGACTAGTATACAATGAGCAGTTCTTC.

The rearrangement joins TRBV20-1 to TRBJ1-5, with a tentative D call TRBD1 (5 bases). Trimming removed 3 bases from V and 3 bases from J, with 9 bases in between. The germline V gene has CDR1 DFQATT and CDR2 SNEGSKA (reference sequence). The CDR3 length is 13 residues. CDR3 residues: CSASQGLNQPQHF. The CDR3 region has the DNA TGCAGTGCTAGTCAGGGACTCAATCAGCCCCAGCATTTT.

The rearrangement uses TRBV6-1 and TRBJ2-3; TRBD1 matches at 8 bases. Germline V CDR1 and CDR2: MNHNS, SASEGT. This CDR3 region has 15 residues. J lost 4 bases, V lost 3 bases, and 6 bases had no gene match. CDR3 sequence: CASSEQGARADTQYF. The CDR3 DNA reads TGTGCCAGCAGTGAGCAGGGGGCGAGGGCAGATACGCAGTATTTT.

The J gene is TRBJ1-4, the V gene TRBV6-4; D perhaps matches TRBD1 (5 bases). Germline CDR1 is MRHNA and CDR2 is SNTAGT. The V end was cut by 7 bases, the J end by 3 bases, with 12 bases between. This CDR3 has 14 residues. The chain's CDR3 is CASTVRGSNEKLFF. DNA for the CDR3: TGTGCCAGCACGGTGCGGGGGTCTAATGAAAAACTGTTTTTT.

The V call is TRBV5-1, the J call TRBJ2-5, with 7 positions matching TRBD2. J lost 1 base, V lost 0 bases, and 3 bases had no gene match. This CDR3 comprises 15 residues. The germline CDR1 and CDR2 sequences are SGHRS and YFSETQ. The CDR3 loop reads CASSLELASQETQYF. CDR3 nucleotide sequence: TGCGCCAGCAGCTTGGAACTAGCGTCCCAAGAGACCCAGTACTTC.